The next 24 T cell receptor beta chains were all read from a single sample in a study of read filtering for tumor transcriptome and immune sequencing. From 350 to 500 ng of RNA, a library with molecular barcoded alpha/delta and beta/gamma adaptors was made. TCRdb fed the reads into MiXCR, producing one record per CDR3 protein. The table includes 100,000 to 150,000 distinct CDR3 sequences, approximately 12% detected once. Sequenced material: a population of CD138-negative cells sorted from bone marrow. Source of these receptors: a donor at least 40 years old with multiple myeloma.

Ten or more counts support this clonotype. V and J are TRBV2 and TRBJ2-1; possible D gene TRBD2, 6 bases. The V gene lost 2 bases and the J gene lost 2 bases, with 10 bases spanning the gap. Germline loops: CDR1 SNHLY, CDR2 FYNNEI. The length of the CDR3 is 15 residues. The CDR3 nucleotides read TGTGCCAGCAGTGAAAGAGCGGGCACCTACAATGAGCAGTTCTTC. This codes for CASSERAGTYNEQFF. Full variable domain (missing parts from reference TRBV2 and TRBJ2-1): EPEVTQTPSHQVTQMGQEVILRCVPISNHLYFYWYRQILGQKVEFLVSFYNNEISEKSEIFDDQFSVERPDGSNFTLKIRSTKLEDSAMYFCASSERAGTYNEQFFGPGTRLTVL.

This clonotype was seen at least ten times. The chain employs TRBV5-1 and TRBJ2-6, with D unclear. CDR1 SGHRS and CDR2 YFSETQ come from the germline V gene. The germline V and J ends were trimmed by 4 bases and 0 bases, with 11 bases remaining between them. This CDR3 has 16 amino acids. CDR3 sequence: CASSTIPNSGANVLTF. The DNA of the CDR3 is TGCGCCAGCAGCACCATACCAAACTCTGGGGCCAACGTCCTGACTTTC.

V usage is TRBV25-1 and J usage is TRBJ1-4; possibly TRBD1 for D (6 bases). V was cut by 6 bases and J by 4 bases, with 18 bases left in between. CDR1 is MGHDK, CDR2 SYGVNS, per germline. The CDR3 is 16 amino acids. This CDR3 is CASRGPGAQGNEKLFF. As DNA, the CDR3 is TGTGCCAGCAGAGGCCCGGGGGCGCAGGGTAATGAAAAACTGTTTTTT.

This clonotype was recorded at least ten times. The chain joins TRBV6-5 to TRBJ2-1, with 11 bases matching TRBD2. CDR1 is MNHEY and CDR2 is SVGAGI in the germline V gene. Trimming cost V 6 bases and J 4 bases; bases outside gene matches: 11. The CDR3 has 17 amino acids. CDR3 region: CASSHHPLAGGYNEQFF. CDR3 coding DNA: TGTGCCAGCAGCCACCACCCCCTAGCGGGAGGTTACAATGAGCAGTTCTTC.

This clonotype has ten or more counts. The CDR3 DNA follows: TGCGCCAGCTCTGGGGAGACAGAGACCCAGTACTTC. It is translated as CASSGETETQYF. The V gene is TRBV5-1, the J gene TRBJ2-5, with a possible D match to TRBD2 (5 bases). The CDR3 length is 12 residues. Per the germline V gene, CDR1 is SGHRS and CDR2 is YFSETQ. Trimming pared 7 bases from V and 4 bases from J, leaving 11 bases between.

The chain joins TRBV5-1 to TRBJ2-2; D gene unclear. CDR3 length: 13 amino acids. Trimming removed 6 bases from V and 1 base from J, with 7 bases in between. Germline V gives CDR1 SGHRS, CDR2 YFSETQ. CDR3 coding DNA: TGCGCCAGCAACTTAGAGAACACCGGGGAGCTGTTTTTT. Residues: CASNLENTGELFF.

This clonotype occurred many times. V usage is TRBV5-1 and J usage is TRBJ2-3; D may correspond to TRBD1 or TRBD2 (5 bases each). V was pared by 3 bases and J by 6 bases, with 14 bases between. This CDR3 region has 14 residues. Germline CDR1 and CDR2: SGHRS and YFSETQ. Written as DNA, the CDR3 is TGCGCCAGCAGCTCGACCGGGACCCAGGATACGCAGTATTTT. Protein: CASSSTGTQDTQYF.

Note on this clonotype: One end of the junction is discordant with germline, which a read error may explain. This chain joins TRBV11-2 and TRBJ1-3, with D unclear. The CDR3 is 15 amino acids. Germline loops: CDR1 SGHAT, CDR2 FQNNGV. The CDR3 reads CASRQPGFGGNAIYF. In DNA, the CDR3 is TGTGCCAGCAGACAGCCGGGATTCGGTGGAAACGCCATATATTTT.

Many counts were recorded for this clonotype. The chain joins TRBV6-2 or TRBV6-3 to TRBJ2-1, with a weak D call TRBD2 (7 bases). The CDR3 totals 15 residues. Trimming shortened V by 0 bases and J by 5 bases, and 11 bases separated the two germline ends. Germline V gene lookup returns CDR1 MNHEY and CDR2 SVGEGT. The CDR3 nucleotides read TGTGCCAGCAGTTACTCAGGCGGGGGCGACAATGAGCAGTTCTTC. It codes for CASSYSGGGDNEQFF.

This clonotype has more than one count but fewer than ten. The CDR3 does not end in the conserved phenylalanine or tryptophan, so this is likely a read error. The J gene is TRBJ2-5, the V gene TRBV28, with 10 bases matching TRBD2. After removal of 9 bases from V and 5 bases from J, the junction contained 12 bases not matched to a gene. CDR3 length: 15 residues. The V gene's germline CDR1 is MDHEN and CDR2 SYDVKM. The CDR3 loop reads CASGGSGRAQETQYL. As DNA, the CDR3 is TGTGCCAGTGGGGGCAGCGGGAGGGCCCAGGAGACCCAGTACCTC.

Ten or more counts support this clonotype. The CDR3 region has the DNA TGCGCCAGCAGCAACGTCGAGTTTAACACTGAAGCTTTCTTT. Amino acids: CASSNVEFNTEAFF. J is TRBJ1-1 and V is TRBV5-1; D is undetermined. The CDR3 extends over 14 amino acids. V lost 4 bases and J 2 bases, leaving 12 bases between the germline ends. Germline V lookup: CDR1 SGHRS, CDR2 YFSETQ.

This clonotype was observed at least ten times. The rearrangement uses TRBV20-1 and TRBJ2-7; D remains ambiguous. CDR1 is DFQATT, CDR2 SNEGSKA, per germline (reference sequence). CDR3 length: 14 amino acids. The V end was cut by 3 bases, the J end by 0 bases, with 12 bases between. In DNA form, the CDR3 reads TGCAGTGCTAGTTTACTTAGGTCCTCCTACGAGCAGTACTTC. Its protein is CSASLLRSSYEQYF.

This clonotype was seen ten or more times. The V call is TRBV30, the J call TRBJ2-1; unclear D gene. The CDR3 covers 11 residues. The V end was cut by 8 bases, the J end by 6 bases, with 11 bases between. Germline-derived CDR1 and CDR2 are GTSNPN and SVGIG (reference sequence). CDR3 nucleotide sequence: TGTGCCAGCAGCCGAACCAATGAGCAGTTCTTC. Its translation: CASSRTNEQFF.

In this sample, this clonotype turned up a few times. A much larger clone lies one base from this, so it may be a read error. The chain employs TRBV4-1 and TRBJ2-1, with 8 bases lining up with TRBD1. The CDR3 spans 15 residues. The V gene's germline CDR1 is MGHRA and CDR2 YSYEKL. The CDR3 DNA sequence: TGCGCCAGCAGCCCCGGACAGGGCGTCTACGATGAGCAGTTCTTC. Amino acid sequence: CASSPGQGVYDEQFF.

Many counts were recorded for this clonotype. The CDR3 DNA sequence: TGTGCCAGCAGTGAAGTTTGGAACACTGAAGCTTTCTTT. Amino acids: CASSEVWNTEAFF. The rearrangement links TRBV6-1 to TRBJ1-1; D unclear. V lost 1 base and J 1 base, leaving 4 bases between the germline ends. This CDR3 has 13 residues. CDR1 MNHNS and CDR2 SASEGT come from the germline V gene.

The sample holds many counts of this clonotype. The chain carries TRBV5-1 and TRBJ2-3; D may correspond to TRBD1 or TRBD2 (5 bases each). The CDR3 consists of 13 residues. Germline V gives CDR1 SGHRS, CDR2 YFSETQ. V gave up 5 bases and J gave up 2 bases, with 9 bases separating them. The CDR3 here is CASRGDFTDTQYF. The CDR3 DNA reads TGCGCCAGCAGGGGGGATTTCACAGATACGCAGTATTTT.

This clonotype was recorded at least ten times. The gene calls are TRBV12-3 or TRBV12-4 and TRBJ2-5; D unclear. This CDR3 has 12 residues. V was pared by 2 bases and J by 10 bases, with 11 bases between. This chain's CDR3 is CASSLSPENQYF. The CDR3 nucleotides are TGTGCCAGCAGTTTAAGCCCCGAAAACCAGTACTTC.

This clonotype came up many times. The V gene is TRBV20-1, the J gene TRBJ2-1; 10 bases map to TRBD2. This CDR3 has 16 residues. Looked up from germline, CDR1 is DFQATT and CDR2 is SNEGSKA (reference sequence). The V and J ends lost 6 bases and 4 bases, in that order; junction bases with no gene match: 12. DNA for the CDR3: TGCAGTGCCCCCAGTCAGCGGGAGGGCCCTTACAATGAGCAGTTCTTC. Encoded protein: CSAPSQREGPYNEQFF.

This clonotype was found many times. The CDR3 reads CASSELGRSTEAFF. The CDR3 DNA sequence: TGTGCCAGCAGTGAACTGGGTAGGAGCACTGAAGCTTTCTTT. The chain has TRBV6-1 and TRBJ1-1; no reliable D call. The CDR3 has 14 amino acids. V lost 2 bases and J 4 bases, leaving 11 bases between the germline ends. CDR1 is MNHNS and CDR2 is SASEGT in the germline V gene.

Regarding this clonotype: It may be a read error: a sequence one base away is much more abundant. This rearrangement joins TRBV7-9 to TRBJ1-3; 8 bases are a match to TRBD1. Per germline, CDR1 SEHNR and CDR2 FQNEAQ (reference sequence). This CDR3 has 16 residues. This CDR3 reads CASTRQGRNSGNAIYF. The CDR3 bases are TGTGCCAGCACCAGACAGGGGCGAAACTCTGGAAACGCCATATATTTT.

The V gene is TRBV7-3, the J gene TRBJ2-6; D is perhaps TRBD1 (5 bases). The CDR3 is 16 amino acids. Deletions cut 5 bases from V and 0 bases from J, with 11 bases between. CDR1 and CDR2 from the germline V gene are SGHTA and FQGTGA. The CDR3: CASSIGQSSGANVLTF. In DNA, the CDR3 is TGTGCCAGCAGCATAGGACAAAGCTCTGGGGCCAACGTCCTGACTTTC.

Many counts were recorded for this clonotype. J is TRBJ2-1 and V is TRBV29-1, with TRBD1 as a possible D gene (6 bases). The V gene's germline CDR1 is SQVTM and CDR2 ANQGSEA. The CDR3 sequence is 13 residues long. Trimming stripped 7 bases from V and 4 bases from J, with 14 bases between. DNA for the CDR3: TGCAGCGGGGCGAGGACAGTGTACAATGAGCAGTTCTTC. Translating gives CSGARTVYNEQFF.

The J gene is TRBJ2-2, the V gene TRBV20-1; the match to TRBD2 covers 7 bases. The CDR3 extends over 14 amino acids. Germline-derived CDR1 and CDR2 are DFQATT and SNEGSKA (reference sequence). The J segment lost 4 bases and the V segment lost 6 bases, leaving 8 bases of the junction unmatched. DNA for the CDR3: TGCAGTGCCAGACTAGCAGGGCCCACCGGGGAGCTGTTTTTT. Translation gives CSARLAGPTGELFF.

This clonotype was seen at least ten times. The chain couples TRBV5-1 to TRBJ2-3; 7 positions agree with TRBD2. CDR3 length: 17 amino acids. The V gene's germline CDR1 is SGHRS and CDR2 YFSETQ. V lost 0 bases to trimming and J lost 0 bases; unmatched junction nucleotides: 7. Here the CDR3 DNA reads TGCGCCAGCAGCTTGGCGTCCGGGACTACAAGCACAGATACGCAGTATTTT. Translating gives CASSLASGTTSTDTQYF.